The 3 T cell receptor beta chains below come from one sample, sequenced in a study of Graves' ophthalmopathy and Graves' hyperthyroidism. RNA transcripts provided the template for amplifying TCR beta CDR3 regions. The first round was an RT-PCR with HTBI primers, and the second round was a multiplex PCR. Each CDR3 protein gets one entry after TCRdb re-called the multiplex PCR reads with MiXCR. The repertoire has more than 1,000,000 distinct CDR3 sequences, less than 45% of them found once; the top ten carry 11%. The sample was peripheral blood or thyroid tissue (not recorded which). The origin of the receptors is an adult man with Graves' hyperthyroidism.

The chain is built from TRBV6-5 and TRBJ2-7; 7 positions agree with TRBD1. V lost 0 bases and J lost 6; bases outside the gene matches: 8. Germline-derived CDR1 and CDR2 are MNHEY and SVGAGI. The CDR3 extends over 15 amino acids. This CDR3 is CASSYSQGVDGEQYF. The CDR3 DNA reads as TGTGCCAGCAGTTACTCCCAGGGGGTGGACGGCGAGCAGTACTTC.

Worth noting for this clonotype: A much more abundant neighbour one base away suggests this may be a read error. This rearrangement joins TRBV7-3 to TRBJ1-1; no firm D call. Trimming removed 1 base at V and 1 base at J, with 7 bases between. The CDR3 has 14 amino acids. CDR1 SGHTA and CDR2 FQGTGA come from the germline V gene. Written as DNA, the CDR3 is TGTGCCAGCAGCTTAAGCAGGTGGAACACTGAAGCTTTCTTT. This encodes CASSLSRWNTEAFF.

This clonotype was recorded many times. The V gene is TRBV12-3 or TRBV12-4, the J gene TRBJ2-5, with 7 bases fitting TRBD2. V was clipped by 3 bases and J by 0 bases; unmatched bases: 10. This CDR3 comprises 17 residues. This CDR3 is CASSLRLGGKNQETQYF. CDR3 DNA sequence: TGTGCCAGCAGTTTGAGGCTGGGAGGGAAGAACCAAGAGACCCAGTACTTC.